This passage covers 21 T cell receptor beta chains from one sample sequenced in a study of blood T cell repertoires in COVID-19. Here immunoSEQ multiplex PCR was the method, and the copy in TCRdb shows in-frame clones only, minus some. The sample lists approximately 97,000 clones, roughly 86% occurring once. The sequencing sample was made of peripheral blood. The receptors stem from a man aged 45-60 years with active or convalescent COVID-19.

The genes are TRBV5-1 and TRBJ2-2, with TRBD2 matching 9 bases. The CDR3 sequence is 14 residues long. V lost 4 bases to trimming and J lost 7 bases; unmatched junction nucleotides: 5. From germline, CDR1 is SGHRS and CDR2 YFSETQ. Here the CDR3 reads CASSAGGPDGELFF. Written as DNA, the CDR3 is TGCGCCAGCAGCGCGGGGGGGCCTGACGGGGAGCTGTTTTTT.

The chain couples TRBV11-2 to TRBJ2-7; D may be TRBD2 (5 bases). V was cut by 0 bases and J by 9 bases, with 12 bases left in between. The germline CDR1 and CDR2 sequences are SGHAT and FQNNGV. This CDR3 comprises 13 residues. The CDR3 nucleotides are TGTGCCAGCAGCTTAGATCCAACGGGGATGCAGTACTTC. This encodes CASSLDPTGMQYF.

J is TRBJ1-2 and V is TRBV7-9; 7 bases are a match to TRBD1. Germline assignment: CDR1 SEHNR and CDR2 FQNEAQ (reference sequence). The CDR3 is made up of 13 amino acids. The V and J ends lost 6 bases and 0 bases, in that order; junction bases with no gene match: 1. This CDR3 is CASSGQANYGYTF. For the CDR3, the DNA is TGTGCCAGCAGTGGACAGGCTAACTATGGCTACACCTTC. The variable domain in full, completed from reference TRBV7-9 and TRBJ1-2, reads DTGVSQNPRHKITKRGQNVTFRCDPISEHNRLYWYRQTLGQGPEFLTYFQNEAQLEKSRLLSDRFSAERPKGSFSTLEIQRTEQGDSAMYLCASSGQANYGYTFGSGTRLTVV.

The chain uses TRBV10-1 and TRBJ1-1; the D gene is possibly TRBD1 (5 bases). V was trimmed by 3 bases and J by 3 bases, leaving 14 bases between them. CDR1 is WNHNN and CDR2 is SYGVQD in the germline V gene (reference sequence). The CDR3 loop spans 15 amino acids. DNA for the CDR3: TGCGCCAGCAGTGAATATAGGGGAATCGACACTGAAGCTTTCTTT. Amino acids: CASSEYRGIDTEAFF.

The genes are TRBV6-5 and TRBJ2-5, with 11 positions matching TRBD2. The CDR3 sequence is 15 residues long. The V segment lost 6 bases and the J segment 5 bases; nucleotides outside the gene matches: 8. Germline V gene sequence: CDR1 MNHEY, CDR2 SVGAGI. The CDR3 DNA sequence: TGTGCCAGCAGCCGACTAGCGGGGTTGTTGGAGACCCAGTACTTC. As protein: CASSRLAGLLETQYF.

The rearrangement joins TRBV10-3 to TRBJ2-7; TRBD2 agrees at 7 bases. V trimming: 4 bases; J trimming: 4 bases; junction bases outside the gene matches: 7. The length of the CDR3 is 14 residues. CDR1 and CDR2 from the germline V gene are ENHRY and SYGVKD. The CDR3 spells CAISVGGGPYEQYF. The CDR3 DNA sequence: TGTGCCATCAGTGTGGGGGGGGGTCCGTACGAGCAGTACTTC.

The genes are TRBV19 and TRBJ2-2, with 9 bases that match TRBD1. J was trimmed by 3 bases and V by 9 bases; bases with no gene match: 5. Germline lookup yields CDR1 LNHDA and CDR2 SQIVND (reference sequence). This CDR3 has 14 amino acids. This chain's CDR3 is CASLDRGDTGELFF. The CDR3 nucleotides read TGTGCCAGCCTGGACAGGGGAGACACCGGGGAGCTGTTTTTT. The full variable domain, in which reference TRBV19 and TRBJ2-2 provide the parts outside the CDR3, is DGGITQSPKYLFRKEGQNVTLSCEQNLNHDAMYWYRQDPGQGLRLIYYSQIVNDFQKGDIAEGYSVSREKKESFPLTVTSAQKNPTAFYLCASLDRGDTGELFFGEGSRLTVL.

The CDR3: CASRETGIGETQYF. The DNA for the CDR3 is TGTGCCAGTAGGGAGACAGGGATCGGGGAGACCCAGTACTTC. V is TRBV6-5 and J is TRBJ2-5; 7 nucleotides align to TRBD1. Germline CDR1 MNHEY, CDR2 SVGAGI. J gave up 5 bases and V 9 bases, and 12 bases lay outside the gene matches. The CDR3 is 14 amino acids.

The CDR3 reads CASSSSNTGELFF. CDR3 sequence (DNA): TGTGCCAGCAGTTCCTCGAACACCGGGGAGCTGTTTTTT. The chain employs TRBV27 and TRBJ2-2; D is uncertain. Germline CDR1 is MNHEY and CDR2 is SMNVEV (reference sequence). The CDR3 has 13 amino acids. Trimming left V 4 bases short and J 0 bases short, with 3 bases between.

V is TRBV19 and J is TRBJ1-5; 9 nucleotides match TRBD1. The CDR3 has 15 residues. The ends lost 4 bases at V and 5 bases at J; junction bases unmatched: 6. Germline values: CDR1 LNHDA, CDR2 SQIVND (reference sequence). Here the CDR3 DNA reads TGTGCCAGTAGTAACTGGACAGGGGTATATCAGCCCCAGCATTTT. Its translation: CASSNWTGVYQPQHF.

The V call is TRBV5-6, the J call TRBJ2-7; D is possibly TRBD1 (6 bases). CDR1 SGHDT and CDR2 YYEEEE come from the germline V gene. This CDR3 contains 13 residues. V lost 0 bases and J lost 7, with 11 bases in between. The CDR3 sequence: CASSLVRDTEQYF. In DNA, the CDR3 is TGTGCCAGCAGCTTGGTCCGGGACACTGAGCAGTACTTC.

The J gene is TRBJ2-7, the V gene TRBV28; D ambiguous. Germline V CDR1 and CDR2: MDHEN, SYDVKM. Trimming pared 4 bases from V and 7 bases from J, leaving 11 bases between. The CDR3 is 12 amino acids. The CDR3 loop is CASSSLLTEQYV. CDR3 nucleotides: TGTGCCAGCAGTTCTTTGTTGACTGAGCAGTACGTC.

The gene calls are TRBV27 and TRBJ2-3; D gene uncertain. Germline assignment: CDR1 MNHEY and CDR2 SMNVEV (reference sequence). The CDR3 loop spans 13 amino acids. The V gene lost 3 bases and the J gene lost 4 bases, with 8 bases spanning the gap. The CDR3 DNA sequence: TGTGCCAGCAGTTTCCGCGAGTCAGATACGCAGTATTTT. Encoded protein: CASSFRESDTQYF.

The chain couples TRBV20-1 to TRBJ2-1, with D possibly being TRBD2 (6 bases). Germline CDR1 DFQATT, CDR2 SNEGSKA (reference sequence). The CDR3 loop spans 11 amino acids. Deletions cut 7 bases from V and 4 bases from J, with 8 bases between. Written as DNA, the CDR3 is TGCAGTGTGGGGACTTACAATGAGCAGTTCTTC. Its protein product is CSVGTYNEQFF.

There are a few counts of this clone. This rearrangement joins TRBV18 to TRBJ2-3, with 8 positions matching TRBD2. CDR1 KGHSH and CDR2 LQKENI come from the germline V gene. The CDR3 contains 16 residues. The V and J ends lost 1 base and 2 bases, in that order; junction bases with no gene match: 5. The CDR3 DNA sequence: TGTGCCAGCTCACCACTCCCCGGGAGGGCCACAGATACGCAGTATTTT. Residues: CASSPLPGRATDTQYF.

The chain employs TRBV2 and TRBJ2-7; 7 nucleotides agree with TRBD1. The CDR3 contains 13 residues. V shed 5 bases, J shed 4 bases, and the junction held 5 bases outside the gene matches. Germline CDR1 reads SNHLY; CDR2 reads FYNNEI. The DNA for the CDR3 is TGTGCCAGCAGTCGATCGGGACAGTACGAGCAGTACGTC. It encodes CASSRSGQYEQYV.

The chain joins TRBV4-1 to TRBJ1-3; possible D gene TRBD1, 5 bases. The CDR3 loop spans 14 amino acids. V lost 6 bases to trimming and J lost 7 bases, with 16 bases between them. Germline CDR1 and CDR2: MGHRA and YSYEKL. This CDR3 is CASRAQGSSNTIYF. The DNA of the CDR3 is TGCGCCAGCAGGGCTCAGGGATCTTCTAACACCATATATTTT.

This clone came up once. This rearrangement joins TRBV28 to TRBJ1-5, with D possibly matching TRBD1 (6 bases). Trimming pared 4 bases from V and 11 bases from J, leaving 12 bases between. Germline V gene sequence: CDR1 MDHEN, CDR2 SYDVKM. This CDR3 spans 12 amino acids. This chain's CDR3 is CASSSGEGAQHF. As DNA, the CDR3 is TGTGCCAGCAGTTCGGGGGAGGGGGCCCAGCATTTT.

The rearrangement joins TRBV11-2 to TRBJ2-1; D uncertain. CDR3 length equals 13 residues. V lost 0 bases to trimming and J lost 6 bases, with 6 bases between them. Germline-derived CDR1 and CDR2 are SGHAT and FQNNGV. CDR3 DNA sequence: TGTGCCAGCAGCTTAGATCCCAGCAATGAGCAGTTCTTC. Protein sequence: CASSLDPSNEQFF. The full variable domain, rest sourced from reference TRBV11-2 and TRBJ2-1, is EAGVAQSPRYKIIEKRQSVAFWCNPISGHATLYWYQQILGQGPKLLIQFQNNGVVDDSQLPKDRFSAERLKGVDSTLKIQPAKLEDSAVYLCASSLDPSNEQFFGPGTRLTVL.

Turning to this clone: The sample holds other DNA sequences that translate to the same CDR3. This chain joins TRBV5-1 and TRBJ2-1; 9 positions match TRBD1. The length of the CDR3 is 14 residues. V gave up 4 bases and J gave up 6 bases; unmatched junction bases: 5. Looked up from germline, CDR1 is SGHRS and CDR2 is YFSETQ. The chain's CDR3 is CASSAGQGFNEQFF. In nucleotides, the CDR3 is TGCGCCAGCAGCGCAGGACAGGGGTTCAATGAGCAGTTCTTC.

This clone was counted a single time. The rearrangement joins TRBV6-5 to TRBJ2-2; D unclear. CDR3 length equals 13 residues. Germline CDR1 reads MNHEY; CDR2 reads SVGAGI. With 5 bases removed from V and 1 base from J, the gap between germline ends came to 5 bases. The CDR3 loop is CASSQENTGELFF. The CDR3 DNA reads TGTGCCAGCAGTCAGGAGAACACCGGGGAGCTGTTTTTT.